This T cell receptor beta chain originates from a study of T cell responses to AZD1222 COVID-19 vaccine. General observations from the study: In a largely white British group with more females than males, clonal diversity was possibly underestimated. Increased Spike-specific TCR breadth and depth were observed after two AZD1222 doses. Nearly half of the spike-specific TCRs reportedly recognize variant regions that carry no mutations. Repertoires in all cases were sampled only once the peak T cell response had passed.

Assay: immunoSEQ multiplex PCR; the TCRdb copy retains only in-frame clones and omits some. The top ten hold over 3.5% of the sample, which has around 130,000 clones, about nine tenths seen once. The CDR3 covers 15 residues. CDR1 and CDR2 from the germline V gene are LNHDA and SQIVND (reference sequence). V lost 3 bases to trimming and J lost 8 bases, with 16 bases between them. A single count supports this clone. Its matching antigen is unknown. This sample comprised peripheral blood, obtained on day 0 of AZD1222 vaccination. The chain carries TRBV19 and TRBJ1-4, with D possibly being TRBD1 (6 bases). The receptor was isolated from an adult in good health. The CDR3 here is CASSIQGPSLEKLFF. For the CDR3, the DNA is TGTGCCAGTAGTATCCAGGGGCCCTCTTTGGAAAAACTGTTTTTT.